This T cell receptor beta chain stems from a study of blood T cell repertoires in COVID-19. Turning to the study itself: Sources were T cells, B-cell-depleted T cells, or PBMCs; the material itself was cDNA or gDNA.

Profiling relied on immunoSEQ multiplex PCR, and the TCRdb table lists in-frame clones only, not all of them. The sample has 350,000 or so clones, more than 70% seen once. Per germline, CDR1 LGHNA and CDR2 YNFKEQ. The CDR3 consists of 16 residues. V was clipped by 0 bases and J by 10 bases, with 19 bases between them. Material: peripheral blood. This receptor was identified in a woman aged 25 to 39 with COVID-19, enrolled during active disease. This chain joins TRBV4-2 and TRBJ2-1, with D uncertain. In DNA form, the CDR3 reads TGTGCCAGCAGCCAAGAACCCAGCGTAGTTACGGTCGAGCAGTTCTTC. Translated: CASSQEPSVVTVEQFF.